This T cell receptor (beta chain) originates from a study of regulatory and conventional T cells in RAG deficiency. The overall study: CID or atypical SCID patients with hypomorphic RAG mutations often have autoimmunity. Study outcomes and limitations: Treg unique TCR beta sequences were approximately 96-fold fewer in Omenn syndrome and CID/AS patients than controls. In Omenn syndrome, Treg and Tconv repertoires overlapped >90%.

This table comes from immunoSEQ multiplex PCR, and its TCRdb copy is limited to in-frame clones, with some not included. The data contain 8,000 to 10,000 clones, more than 90% of them seen just once; the ten biggest clones take up almost 1.5%. Genomic DNA came from blood conventional CD4+ T cells gated CD25-low CD127-high. In its sample, this clone was seen a few times. What it binds is unknown. This receptor was obtained from a human donor with RAG deficiency presenting as severe combined immunodeficiency. Sequencing was carried out using CD4+ effector T cells sorted from blood.

CDR3 protein: CASNYDGPYGYTF. CDR3 nucleotide sequence: TGTGCCAGTAACTACGACGGGCCCTATGGCTACACCTTC. The chain recombines TRBV19 with TRBJ1-2; no firm D call. The CDR3 has 13 amino acids. Germline CDR1 is LNHDA and CDR2 is SQIVND (reference sequence). With 7 bases removed from V and 4 bases from J, the gap between germline ends came to 13 bases.